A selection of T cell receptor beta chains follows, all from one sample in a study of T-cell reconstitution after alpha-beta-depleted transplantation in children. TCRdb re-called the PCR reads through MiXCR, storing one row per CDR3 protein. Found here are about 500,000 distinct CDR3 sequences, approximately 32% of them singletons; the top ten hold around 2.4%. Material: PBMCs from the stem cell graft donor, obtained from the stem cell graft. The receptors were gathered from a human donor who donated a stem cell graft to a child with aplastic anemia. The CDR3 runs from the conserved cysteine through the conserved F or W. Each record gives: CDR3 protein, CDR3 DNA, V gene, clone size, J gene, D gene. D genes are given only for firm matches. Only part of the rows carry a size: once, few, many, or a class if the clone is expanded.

CASRRGLVTDTQYF TGTGCGAGTAGACGGGGACTAGTCACAGATACGCAGTATTTT TRBV19 NA TRBJ2-3 TRBD2
CASSSSTPTYEQYF TGTGCCAGTAGCTCTTCGACACCTACCTACGAGCAGTACTTC TRBV19 NA TRBJ2-7 NA
CASSELTNYGYTF TGTGCCAGCAGTGAATTAACGAACTATGGCTACACCTTC TRBV25-1 NA TRBJ1-2 NA
CASSLSGTGVKTQYF TGTGCCAGCAGCTTATCAGGGACAGGGGTAAAGACCCAGTACTTC TRBV7-2 NA TRBJ2-5 TRBD1
CASSSLAGQETQYF TGTGCCAGCAGCTCCCTGGCAGGGCAAGAGACCCAGTACTTC TRBV5-6 once TRBJ2-5 NA
CSARDLGSNQPQHF TGCAGTGCTAGAGATCTCGGTAGCAATCAGCCCCAGCATTTT TRBV20-1 NA TRBJ1-5 NA
CAWSGGGTEAFF TGTGCCTGGAGTGGGGGGGGCACTGAAGCTTTCTTT TRBV30 NA TRBJ1-1 NA
CASSPGGQGKNIQYF TGTGCCAGCAGTCCGGGTGGACAGGGTAAAAACATTCAGTACTTC TRBV12-3/TRBV12-4 few TRBJ2-4 TRBD1
CSASTGGYTEAFF TGCAGTGCTAGTACTGGGGGTTACACTGAAGCTTTCTTT TRBV20-1 NA TRBJ1-1 NA
CASSLGQDNSPLHF TGCGCCAGCAGCCTCGGACAGGATAATTCACCCCTCCACTTT TRBV5-1 NA TRBJ1-6 TRBD1
CASTMGLAGGIADTQYF TGTGCCAGCACCATGGGACTAGCGGGAGGGATTGCAGATACGCAGTATTTT TRBV28 NA TRBJ2-3 TRBD2
CATSRDRTGYNEQFF TGTGCCACCAGCAGAGATCGGACAGGGTACAATGAGCAGTTCTTC TRBV15 NA TRBJ2-1 TRBD1
CASSQDRGDMYEQYF TGTGCCAGCTCACAGGACAGGGGGGATATGTACGAGCAGTACTTC TRBV18 few TRBJ2-7 TRBD1
CASSRDSGYSYTF TGCGCCAGCAGCCGAGACAGCGGCTATAGCTACACCTTC TRBV4-3 NA TRBJ1-2 NA
CASSYEGFSYNEQFF TGTGCCAGCAGTTACGAGGGCTTCTCCTACAATGAGCAGTTCTTC TRBV6-5 few TRBJ2-1 NA
CASSPQGLRSYNEQFF TGTGCCAGCAGTCCCCAGGGGTTACGCTCCTACAATGAGCAGTTCTTC TRBV12-3/TRBV12-4 NA TRBJ2-1 NA
CASSTQGSSGNTIYF TGTGCCAGCAGCACACAGGGGAGCTCTGGAAACACCATATATTTT TRBV7-2 once TRBJ1-3 TRBD1
CASSVVAGDYNEQFF TGTGCCAGCAGTGTAGTAGCGGGAGACTACAATGAGCAGTTCTTC TRBV6-1 many TRBJ2-1 TRBD2
CAWKLGDRGGSPLHF TGTGCCTGGAAGTTGGGGGACAGGGGTGGGTCACCCCTCCACTTT TRBV30 NA TRBJ1-6 TRBD1
CSATDRESAGYTF TGCAGCGCCACTGACAGGGAGAGTGCCGGCTACACCTTC TRBV29-1 NA TRBJ1-2 TRBD1
CSTRDAVAGTDTQYF TGCAGTACTAGAGATGCGGTAGCGGGCACAGATACGCAGTATTTT TRBV20-1 NA TRBJ2-3 NA
CASSLALAYNEQFF TGTGCCAGCAGCTTGGCCCTAGCCTACAATGAGCAGTTCTTC TRBV5-5 few TRBJ2-1 NA
CASSTQNIQYF TGTGCCAGCAGTACACAAAACATTCAGTACTTC TRBV6-6 NA TRBJ2-4 NA
CASMRDSLGELFF TGTGCCAGCATGAGGGACAGCCTCGGGGAACTTTTTTTT TRBV2 once TRBJ1-4 TRBD1
CSARDPDLSGRASDTQYF TGCAGTGCTAGAGATCCCGACTTGAGCGGGAGGGCCTCAGATACGCAGTATTTT TRBV20-1 NA TRBJ2-3 TRBD2
CASSLKGGTRVSGANVLTF TGTGCCAGCAGCCTCAAGGGCGGGACAAGAGTCTCTGGGGCCAACGTCCTGACTTTC TRBV11-2 NA TRBJ2-6 NA
CASSLGLAARSSYNEQFF TGTGCCAGCAGCTTAGGACTAGCGGCAAGGAGCTCCTACAATGAGCAGTTCTTC TRBV11-1 NA TRBJ2-1 TRBD2
CSASWAGGAYNEQFF TGCAGTGCTAGTTGGGCGGGAGGGGCTTACAATGAGCAGTTCTTC TRBV20-1 NA TRBJ2-1 TRBD2
CASSQRLALASGAGELFF TGTGCCAGCAGTCAGAGACTAGCGCTCGCGTCCGGGGCCGGGGAGCTGTTTTTT TRBV14 few TRBJ2-2 TRBD2
CSVEVLARNEQFF TGCAGCGTTGAAGTGCTAGCTCGCAATGAGCAGTTCTTC TRBV29-1 NA TRBJ2-1 NA
CASSLGQRAGETQYF TGCGCCAGCAGCTTGGGGCAACGGGCAGGAGAGACCCAGTACTTC TRBV5-1 NA TRBJ2-5 NA
CASSTTSGRAGPDTQYF TGCGCCAGCAGTACGACTAGCGGGAGGGCCGGGCCAGATACGCAGTATTTT TRBV5-1 NA TRBJ2-3 TRBD2
CASSLPPINEQFF TGTGCCAGCAGCTTGCCCCCCATCAATGAGCAGTTCTTC TRBV7-6 NA TRBJ2-1 NA
CSVEVYSGTRIPSNTEAFF TGCAGCGTTGAAGTTTACTCCGGGACAAGAATCCCGTCGAACACTGAAGCTTTCTTT TRBV29-1 NA TRBJ1-1 NA
CASRPRLGRDSYNEQFF TGTGCCAGCAGACCCCGGTTGGGACGGGACAGCTACAATGAGCAGTTCTTC TRBV6-1 NA TRBJ2-1 TRBD1
CASSLGDSYGYTF TGCGCCAGCAGCTTGGGGGACAGCTATGGCTACACCTTC TRBV5-1 few TRBJ1-2 TRBD1
CATSRVGAANTEAFF TGTGCCACCAGCAGAGTGGGGGCCGCAAACACTGAAGCTTTCTTT TRBV15 NA TRBJ1-1 NA
CSVAQGSPYEQYF TGCAGCGTTGCCCAGGGGTCCCCATACGAGCAGTACTTC TRBV29-1 many TRBJ2-7 NA
CASSQEEGGGRGTLVTQYF TGCGCCAGCAGCCAAGAAGAAGGTGGTGGCAGGGGCACCCTCGTCACGCAGTATTTT TRBV4-1 NA TRBJ2-3 NA
CSVNSRESDTQYF TGCAGCGTTAACTCCCGGGAGTCAGATACGCAGTATTTT TRBV29-1 NA TRBJ2-3 NA
CIGRGNGGELFF TGCATCGGCCGGGGTAACGGCGGGGAGCTGTTTTTT TRBV29-1 NA TRBJ2-2 NA
CASSPAGGSGNTIYF TGTGCCAGCAGCCCCGCAGGGGGTTCTGGAAACACCATATATTTT TRBV7-9 NA TRBJ1-3 TRBD1
CASSLEGTETQYF TGTGCCAGCAGTTTAGAGGGCACAGAGACCCAGTACTTC TRBV27 NA TRBJ2-5 NA
CSVGLDLSYEQYF TGCAGCGTTGGACTCGACCTCTCCTACGAGCAGTACTTC TRBV29-1 NA TRBJ2-7 NA
CSANYRTSETYEQYF TGCAGTGCTAACTACCGGACTAGCGAGACCTACGAGCAGTACTTC TRBV20-1 few TRBJ2-7 TRBD2
CASSFGSSGHEQFF TGCGCCAGCAGCTTTGGGTCTAGCGGCCATGAGCAGTTCTTC TRBV5-1 NA TRBJ2-1 TRBD2